This T cell receptor (beta chain) was captured in a study of T-cell reconstitution after alpha-beta-depleted transplantation in children. Study results and caveats: One year post-transplant, T-cell counts and diversity were largely derived from T cells produced anew.

Unique molecular identifiers featured in how the TCRbeta library was prepared. TCRdb re-called the PCR reads through MiXCR, storing one row per CDR3 protein. The sample has 200,000 to 250,000 distinct CDR3 sequences; more than 20% are singletons. This clonotype was counted between two and nine times. The target antigen is unknown. This sample comprised PBMCs, mostly from graft donor cells, obtained 360 days after TCRalphabeta/CD19-depleted stem cell transplant. The receptor was derived from a female patient aged 2-9 years who had a stem cell transplant for congenital amegakaryocytic thrombocytopenia, so the T cells may come from the graft donor.

The chain's CDR3 is CASTKTGPYFSGANVLTF. CDR3 in DNA: TGTGCCAGCACCAAGACAGGCCCCTATTTCTCTGGGGCCAACGTCCTGACTTTC. The chain carries TRBV6-1 and TRBJ2-6; perhaps TRBD1 as D (6 bases). From germline, CDR1 is MNHNS and CDR2 SASEGT. V was clipped by 7 bases and J by 0 bases, with 19 bases between them. This CDR3 has 18 amino acids.